One and the same sample provided the 3 T cell receptor beta chains below, sequenced in a study of blood T cell repertoires in COVID-19. The method was immunoSEQ multiplex PCR; TCRdb's version includes in-frame clones alone and lacks a portion of them. This table has around 230,000 clones, more than 80% appearing once. Sequencing used PBMCs or T cells enriched from blood (not recorded which). The receptors originated from a woman in her thirties or forties with acute COVID-19.

Of note for this clone: The sample has other DNA sequences that encode this CDR3 too. The rearrangement links TRBV19 to TRBJ1-2; D call uncertain. The germline V gene encodes CDR1 LNHDA and CDR2 SQIVND (reference sequence). Trimming took off 1 base at V and 7 bases at J, with 7 bases between the two ends. The CDR3 runs 12 residues. This CDR3 is CASSIAGFGYTF. For the CDR3, the DNA is TGTGCCAGTAGTATAGCAGGATTTGGCTACACCTTC.

The chain is built from TRBV13 and TRBJ2-1; 10 nucleotides match TRBD2. The junction had 7 bases not matched to a gene; V was cut back by 6 bases and J by 5 bases. Germline CDR1 and CDR2: PRHDT and FYEKMQ (reference sequence). CDR3 length: 15 amino acids. CDR3 DNA: TGTGCCAGCAGTTCTTCAGCGGGGGGGCACAATGAGCAGTTCTTC. Amino acids: CASSSSAGGHNEQFF.

V is TRBV19 and J is TRBJ1-5, with D hard to call. Germline lookup yields CDR1 LNHDA and CDR2 SQIVND (reference sequence). With 6 bases removed from V and 2 bases from J, the gap between germline ends came to 5 bases. The CDR3 totals 12 residues. In DNA form, the CDR3 reads TGTGCCAGTAGGGCACGCAATCAGCCCCAGCATTTT. Translating it yields CASRARNQPQHF.